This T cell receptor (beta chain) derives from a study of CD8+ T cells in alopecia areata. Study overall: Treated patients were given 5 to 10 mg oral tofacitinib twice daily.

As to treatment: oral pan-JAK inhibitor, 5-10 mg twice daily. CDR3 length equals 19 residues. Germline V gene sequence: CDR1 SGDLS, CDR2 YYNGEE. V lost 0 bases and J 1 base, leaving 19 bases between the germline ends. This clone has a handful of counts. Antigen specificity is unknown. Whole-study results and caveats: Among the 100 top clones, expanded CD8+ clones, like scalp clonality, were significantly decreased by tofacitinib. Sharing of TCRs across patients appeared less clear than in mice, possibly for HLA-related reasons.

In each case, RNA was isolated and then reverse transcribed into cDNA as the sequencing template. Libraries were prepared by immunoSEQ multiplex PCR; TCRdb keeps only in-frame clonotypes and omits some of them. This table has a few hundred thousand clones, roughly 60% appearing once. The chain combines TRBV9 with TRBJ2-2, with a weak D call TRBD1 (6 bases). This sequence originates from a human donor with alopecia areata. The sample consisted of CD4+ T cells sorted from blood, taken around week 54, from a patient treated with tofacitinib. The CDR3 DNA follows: TGTGCCAGCAGCGTAGGCCCGGAACAGGGACGGGGGAACACCGGGGAGCTGTTTTTT. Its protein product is CASSVGPEQGRGNTGELFF.